The sequence of this T cell receptor beta chain was determined in a study of T cell repertoires in cytomegalovirus infection. Study-level background: Matching HLA type and CMV infection were both indicated by public TCR beta signatures.

MiXCR was run by TCRdb on the reads, yielding one entry per CDR3 protein. The profile shows 200,000 to 300,000 distinct CDR3 sequences, roughly 9% of them singletons. Overall study findings and caveats: HLA-C-restricted CMV-specific TCR beta clonotypes prevailed in the ex vivo response.

The table lists this clonotype with a few counts. Its matching antigen is unknown. This CDR3 is built from 13 residues. The V gene lost 5 bases and the J gene lost 5 bases, with 13 bases spanning the gap. Germline CDR1 and CDR2: MNHNY and SVGAGI (reference sequence). The sequence derives from a human donor in good health (CMV status not recorded). Some clones in this sample may be carry-over from other donors' samples. The source material was PBMCs. The genes are TRBV6-6 and TRBJ2-7; D is unclear. CDR3 protein: CASSQLPSDEQYF. The DNA of the CDR3 is TGTGCCAGCAGTCAGCTACCGAGCGACGAGCAGTACTTC.